The entry that follows covers one T cell receptor (beta chain) sequence. Its specificity is not known. The data stem from a study of cytomegalovirus exposure and HLA in healthy donors. General study findings and limits: A later analysis by the authors found several of the most significant clusters apparently linked to common viral pathogens.

Trimming took off 4 bases at V and 3 bases at J, with 13 bases between the two ends. From germline, CDR1 is MNHNY and CDR2 SVGAGI (reference sequence). The CDR3 covers 14 residues. Primers for the PCR totalled 60 Vbeta and 13 Jbeta. Produced via immunoSEQ multiplex PCR; TCRdb's table is partial and in-frame only. The sample has around 98,000 clones; around 70% are singletons. This TCR was recovered from a man aged 50-59 years in good health and CMV-seronegative. The sample comprised PBMCs. The chain joins TRBV6-6 to TRBJ2-7; D gene unclear. CDR3 region: CASSLGTEFYEQYF. The CDR3 nucleotides are TGTGCCAGCAGTTTGGGTACAGAATTCTACGAGCAGTACTTC.